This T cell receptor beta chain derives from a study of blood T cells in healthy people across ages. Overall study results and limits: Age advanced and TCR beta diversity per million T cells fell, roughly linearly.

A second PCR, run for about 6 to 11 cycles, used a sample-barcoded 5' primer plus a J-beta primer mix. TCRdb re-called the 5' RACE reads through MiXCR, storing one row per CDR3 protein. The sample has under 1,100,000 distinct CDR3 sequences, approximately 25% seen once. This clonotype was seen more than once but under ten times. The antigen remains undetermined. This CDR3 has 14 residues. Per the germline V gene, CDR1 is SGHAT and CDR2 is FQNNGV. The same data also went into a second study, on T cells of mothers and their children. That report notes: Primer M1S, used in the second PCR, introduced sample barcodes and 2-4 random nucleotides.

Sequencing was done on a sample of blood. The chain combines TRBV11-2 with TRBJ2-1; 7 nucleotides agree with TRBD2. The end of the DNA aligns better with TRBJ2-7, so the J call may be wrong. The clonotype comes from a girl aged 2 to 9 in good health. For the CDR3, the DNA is TGTGCCAGCAGCCCGGGACTAATTACCTACGAGCAGTACTTC. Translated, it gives CASSPGLITYEQYF.